This paragraph reports one T cell receptor (beta chain). This sample is part of a study of cytomegalovirus exposure and HLA in healthy donors. At the level of the study: In a later analysis, it was reported that the 110 or so validation repertoires had been produced on the same platform as the 666 repertoires belonging to the first cohort.

Germline CDR1 SGHRS, CDR2 YFSETQ. V was shortened by 7 bases and J by 6 bases, with 18 bases between the two germline ends. The CDR3 covers 14 residues. This table comes from immunoSEQ multiplex PCR, and its TCRdb copy is limited to in-frame clones, with some not included. This sample has about 280,000 clones, with roughly 90% found just once. The J gene is TRBJ2-3, the V gene TRBV5-1; D possibly corresponds to TRBD2 (7 bases). The receptor was derived from a woman aged 18-35 years in good health and CMV-seronegative. The sequencing sample was made of PBMCs. The CDR3 here is CASRGGGSPDTQYF. The DNA for the CDR3 is TGCGCCAGCCGCGGGGGCGGGAGCCCCGATACGCAGTATTTT.